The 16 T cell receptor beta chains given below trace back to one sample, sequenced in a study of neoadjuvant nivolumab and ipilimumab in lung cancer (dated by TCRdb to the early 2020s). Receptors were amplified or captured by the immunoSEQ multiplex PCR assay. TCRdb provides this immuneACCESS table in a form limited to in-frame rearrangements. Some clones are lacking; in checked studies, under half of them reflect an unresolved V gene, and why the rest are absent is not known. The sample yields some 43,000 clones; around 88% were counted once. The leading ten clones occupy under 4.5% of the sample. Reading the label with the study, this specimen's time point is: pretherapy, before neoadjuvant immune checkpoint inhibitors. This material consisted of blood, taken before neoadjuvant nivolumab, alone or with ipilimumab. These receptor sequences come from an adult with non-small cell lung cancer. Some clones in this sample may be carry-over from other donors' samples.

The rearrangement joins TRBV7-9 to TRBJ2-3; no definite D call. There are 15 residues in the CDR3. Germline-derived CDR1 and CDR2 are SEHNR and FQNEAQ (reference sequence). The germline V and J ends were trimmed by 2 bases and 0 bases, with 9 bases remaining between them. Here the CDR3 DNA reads TGTGCCAGCAGCTTAAGAGATACGAGCACAGATACGCAGTATTTT. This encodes CASSLRDTSTDTQYF.

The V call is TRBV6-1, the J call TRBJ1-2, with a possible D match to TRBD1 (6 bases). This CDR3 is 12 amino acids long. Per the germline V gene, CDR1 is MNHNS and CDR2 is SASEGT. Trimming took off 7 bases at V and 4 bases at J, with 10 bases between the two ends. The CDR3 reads CASMGAGYGYTF. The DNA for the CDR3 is TGTGCCAGCATGGGGGCAGGCTATGGCTACACCTTC.

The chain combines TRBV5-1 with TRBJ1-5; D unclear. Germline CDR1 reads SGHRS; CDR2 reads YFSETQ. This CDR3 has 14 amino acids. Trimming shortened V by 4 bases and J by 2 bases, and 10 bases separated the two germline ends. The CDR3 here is CASSEGMGNQPQHF. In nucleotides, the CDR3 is TGCGCCAGCAGCGAGGGAATGGGCAATCAGCCCCAGCATTTT. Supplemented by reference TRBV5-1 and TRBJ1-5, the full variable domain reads KAGVTQTPRYLIKTRGQQVTLSCSPISGHRSVSWYQQTPGQGLQFLFEYFSETQRNKGNFPGRFSGRQFSNSRSEMNVSTLELGDSALYLCASSEGMGNQPQHFGDGTRLSIL.

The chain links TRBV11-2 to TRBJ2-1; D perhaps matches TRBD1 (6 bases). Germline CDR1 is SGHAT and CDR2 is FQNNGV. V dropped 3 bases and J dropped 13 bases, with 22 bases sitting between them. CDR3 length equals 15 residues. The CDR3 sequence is CASSLGEGGVFLQFF. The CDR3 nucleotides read TGTGCCAGCAGCTTGGGTGAAGGGGGAGTTTTCTTACAGTTCTTC.

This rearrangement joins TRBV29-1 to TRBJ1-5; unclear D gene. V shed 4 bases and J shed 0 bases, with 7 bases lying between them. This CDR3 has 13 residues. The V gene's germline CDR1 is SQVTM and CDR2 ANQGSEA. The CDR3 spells CSVAMASNQPQHF. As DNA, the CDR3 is TGCAGCGTTGCAATGGCTAGCAATCAGCCCCAGCATTTT.

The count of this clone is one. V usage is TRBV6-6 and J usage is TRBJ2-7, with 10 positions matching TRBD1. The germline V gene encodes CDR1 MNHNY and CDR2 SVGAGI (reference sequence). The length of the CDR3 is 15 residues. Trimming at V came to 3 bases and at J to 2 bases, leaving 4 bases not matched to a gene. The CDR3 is CASSYDGTGAYEQYF. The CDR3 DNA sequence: TGTGCCAGCAGTTATGACGGGACAGGGGCCTACGAGCAGTACTTC.

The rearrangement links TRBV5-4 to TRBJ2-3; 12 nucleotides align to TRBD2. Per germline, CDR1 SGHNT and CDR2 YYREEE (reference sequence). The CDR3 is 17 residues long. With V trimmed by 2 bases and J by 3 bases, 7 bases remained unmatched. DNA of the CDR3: TGTGCCAGCAGCTTCCAGACTAGCGGGAGAGGGACAGATACGCAGTATTTT. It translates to CASSFQTSGRGTDTQYF.

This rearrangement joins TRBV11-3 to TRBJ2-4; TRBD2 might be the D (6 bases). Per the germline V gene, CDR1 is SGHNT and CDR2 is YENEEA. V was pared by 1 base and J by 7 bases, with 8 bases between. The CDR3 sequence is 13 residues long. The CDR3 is CASSLATSNIQYF. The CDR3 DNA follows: TGTGCCAGCAGCTTAGCTACTAGCAACATTCAGTACTTC. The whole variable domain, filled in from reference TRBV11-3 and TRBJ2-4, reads EAGVVQSPRYKIIEKKQPVAFWCNPISGHNTLYWYLQNLGQGPELLIRYENEEAVDDSQLPKDRFSAERLKGVDSTLKIQPAELGDSAVYLCASSLATSNIQYFGAGTRLSVL.

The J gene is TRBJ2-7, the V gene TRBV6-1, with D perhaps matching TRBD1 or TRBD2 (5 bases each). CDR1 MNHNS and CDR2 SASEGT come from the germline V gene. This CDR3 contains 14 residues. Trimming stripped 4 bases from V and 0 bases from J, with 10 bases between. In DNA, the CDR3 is TGTGCCAGCAGTGCGGGGCCAAGCTCCTACGAGCAGTACTTC. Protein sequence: CASSAGPSSYEQYF.

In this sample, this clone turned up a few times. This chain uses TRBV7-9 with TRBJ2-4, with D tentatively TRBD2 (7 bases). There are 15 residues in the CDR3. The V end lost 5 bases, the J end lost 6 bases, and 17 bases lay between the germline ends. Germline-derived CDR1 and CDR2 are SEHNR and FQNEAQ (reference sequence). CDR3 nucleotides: TGTGCCAGCAGCCCATCCGGGGGGCGCGGAAACATTCAGTACTTC. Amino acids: CASSPSGGRGNIQYF.

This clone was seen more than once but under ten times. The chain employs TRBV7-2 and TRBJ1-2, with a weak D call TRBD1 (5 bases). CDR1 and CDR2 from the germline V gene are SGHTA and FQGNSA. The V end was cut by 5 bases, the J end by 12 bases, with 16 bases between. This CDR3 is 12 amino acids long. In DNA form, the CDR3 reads TGTGCCAGCAGCCGGGACGCCTTAGGACACACCTTC. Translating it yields CASSRDALGHTF.

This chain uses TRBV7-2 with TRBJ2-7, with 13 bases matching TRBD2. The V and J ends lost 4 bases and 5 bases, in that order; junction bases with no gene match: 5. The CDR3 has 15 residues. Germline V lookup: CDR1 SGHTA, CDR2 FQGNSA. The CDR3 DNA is TGTGCCAGCAGCTCAGAGGGACTAGCGGGAAACGAGCAGTACTTC. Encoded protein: CASSSEGLAGNEQYF.

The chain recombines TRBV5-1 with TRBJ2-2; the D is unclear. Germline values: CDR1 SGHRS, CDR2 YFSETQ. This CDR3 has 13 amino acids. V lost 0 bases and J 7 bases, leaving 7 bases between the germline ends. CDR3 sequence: CASSLVTDGELFF. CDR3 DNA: TGCGCCAGCAGCTTGGTAACGGACGGGGAGCTGTTTTTT. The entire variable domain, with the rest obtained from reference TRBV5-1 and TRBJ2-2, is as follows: KAGVTQTPRYLIKTRGQQVTLSCSPISGHRSVSWYQQTPGQGLQFLFEYFSETQRNKGNFPGRFSGRQFSNSRSEMNVSTLELGDSALYLCASSLVTDGELFFGEGSRLTVL.

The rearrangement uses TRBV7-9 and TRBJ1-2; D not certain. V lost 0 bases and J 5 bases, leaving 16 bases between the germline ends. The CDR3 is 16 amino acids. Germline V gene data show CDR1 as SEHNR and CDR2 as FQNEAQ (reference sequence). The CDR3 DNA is TGTGCCAGCAGCTTAGCGTTGGGGTCGGCGGCTTATGGCTACACCTTC. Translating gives CASSLALGSAAYGYTF.

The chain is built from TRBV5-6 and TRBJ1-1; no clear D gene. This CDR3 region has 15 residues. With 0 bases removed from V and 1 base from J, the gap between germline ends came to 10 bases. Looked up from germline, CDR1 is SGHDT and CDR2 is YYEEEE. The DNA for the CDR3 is TGTGCCAGCAGCTTGGCGGGTCAGCCGAACACTGAAGCTTTCTTT. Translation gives CASSLAGQPNTEAFF.

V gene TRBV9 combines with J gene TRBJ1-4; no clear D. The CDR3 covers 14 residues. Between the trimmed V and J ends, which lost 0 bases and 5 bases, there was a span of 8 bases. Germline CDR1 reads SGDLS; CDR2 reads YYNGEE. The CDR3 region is CASSVDLANEKLFF. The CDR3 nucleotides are TGTGCCAGCAGCGTAGATCTGGCAAATGAAAAACTGTTTTTT.